These 30 T cell receptor beta chains share one sample of origin, sequenced in a study of cytomegalovirus exposure and HLA in healthy donors. PCR involved 60 Vbeta and 13 Jbeta primers. The table came from immunoSEQ multiplex PCR; TCRdb's copy has only in-frame clones and leaves some out. The sample has 35,000 to 45,000 clones; about 50% are singletons. The sequenced sample consisted of PBMCs. These receptors all come from a human donor in good health.

This clone was seen only a few times. CDR3 sequence reads: CAWSGGWNQPQHF. CDR3 sequence (DNA): TGTGCCTGGAGCGGGGGGTGGAATCAGCCCCAGCATTTT. The V call is TRBV30, the J call TRBJ1-5, with D possibly TRBD1 on 5 matching bases. The V and J ends lost 3 bases and 4 bases respectively, with 10 bases between them. This CDR3 has 13 residues. The germline V gene encodes CDR1 GTSNPN and CDR2 SVGIG (reference sequence).

The J gene is TRBJ1-2, the V gene TRBV18; TRBD1 might be the D (5 bases). Trimming left V 5 bases short and J 1 base short, with 8 bases between. CDR1 is KGHSH and CDR2 is LQKENI in the germline V gene. The CDR3 extends over 13 amino acids. CDR3 nucleotide sequence: TGTGCCAGCTCAGAAGGGGTTAACTATGGCTACACCTTC. Translation gives CASSEGVNYGYTF.

This clone turned up a few times. The J gene is TRBJ1-1, the V gene TRBV19; the D is unclear. Germline V gene data show CDR1 as LNHDA and CDR2 as SQIVND (reference sequence). The length of the CDR3 is 13 residues. Trimming pared 5 bases from V and 1 base from J, leaving 8 bases between. The CDR3 loop is CASSVNQNTEAFF. CDR3 sequence (DNA): TGTGCCAGTAGTGTCAATCAGAACACTGAAGCTTTCTTT.

The V and J genes are TRBV7-8 and TRBJ2-1; tentative D call: TRBD2 (5 bases). Germline loops: CDR1 SGHVS, CDR2 FQNEAQ. Trimming removed 4 bases from V and 3 bases from J, with 10 bases in between. This CDR3 comprises 14 residues. The CDR3 DNA reads TGTGCCAGCAGCTACTCCCGGGACTACAATGAGCAGTTCTTC. This gives the protein CASSYSRDYNEQFF.

This sequence joins TRBV11-2 and TRBJ1-5; 7 bases fit TRBD1. Germline loops: CDR1 SGHAT, CDR2 FQNNGV. V lost 4 bases, J lost 2 bases, and 2 bases stayed unmatched. This CDR3 has 14 amino acids. The CDR3 loop is CASSYDRGNQPQHF. The CDR3 region has the DNA TGTGCCAGCAGCTACGACAGGGGCAATCAGCCCCAGCATTTT.

The J gene is TRBJ1-4, the V gene TRBV5-5; D remains ambiguous. Per the germline V gene, CDR1 is SGHKS and CDR2 is YYEKEE (reference sequence). Trimming pared 0 bases from V and 7 bases from J, leaving 10 bases between. The CDR3 runs to 14 residues. CDR3 sequence (DNA): TGTGCCAGCAGCTTGGGGGGAGGTGGTGAAAAACTGTTTTTT. Protein sequence: CASSLGGGGEKLFF.

This clone came up a few times. This rearrangement joins TRBV7-3 to TRBJ1-1; TRBD1 is a possible D gene (6 bases). Germline CDR1 reads SGHTA; CDR2 reads FQGTGA. Deletions cut 2 bases from V and 1 base from J, with 8 bases between. This CDR3 spans 14 amino acids. The DNA for the CDR3 is TGTGCCAGCAGCTTAGGACAGCCGAACACTGAAGCTTTCTTT. Translating gives CASSLGQPNTEAFF.

For the CDR3, the DNA is TGTGCCACCGGGGACAGGGGCAGTACTCCATCAGTAGATACGCAGTATTTT. Its protein product is CATGDRGSTPSVDTQYF. The J gene is TRBJ2-3, the V gene TRBV15; TRBD1 matches 10 bases. V shed 8 bases and J 5 bases; nucleotides not matched to a gene: 16. Germline V gene lookup returns CDR1 LNHNV and CDR2 YYDKDF (reference sequence). The CDR3 sequence is 17 residues long.

This sequence joins TRBV30 and TRBJ2-3, with D possibly matching TRBD2 (7 bases). V gave up 5 bases and J gave up 4 bases, with 16 bases separating them. Germline V gene data show CDR1 as GTSNPN and CDR2 as SVGIG (reference sequence). This CDR3 has 14 amino acids. This chain's CDR3 is CAWEGGGGADTQYF. The CDR3 DNA follows: TGTGCCTGGGAGGGGGGGGGAGGCGCAGATACGCAGTATTTT. Full variable domain (rest looked up from reference TRBV30 and TRBJ2-3): SQTIHQWPATLVQPVGSPLSLECTVEGTSNPNLYWYRQAAGRGLQLLFYSVGIGQISSEVPQNLSASRPQDRQFILSSKKLLLSDSGFYLCAWEGGGGADTQYFGPGTRLTVL.

This clone appeared a few times. The rearrangement joins TRBV5-1 to TRBJ2-3, with D unresolved. The CDR3 runs to 13 residues. Germline CDR1 is SGHRS and CDR2 is YFSETQ. The V end was cut by 4 bases, the J end by 3 bases, with 9 bases between. CDR3 nucleotides: TGCGCCAGCAGCCCCGGGTGGACAGATACGCAGTATTTT. Translation: CASSPGWTDTQYF.

The chain uses TRBV19 and TRBJ2-3; 8 nucleotides agree with TRBD1. Germline trimming cut 4 bases from V and 4 bases from J; bases unmatched to any gene: 13. The CDR3 has 17 residues. Germline V lookup: CDR1 LNHDA, CDR2 SQIVND (reference sequence). CDR3 loop: CASSTGSVAGGADTQYF. CDR3 DNA sequence: TGTGCCAGTAGTACCGGATCGGTGGCAGGGGGCGCAGATACGCAGTATTTT.

This sequence joins TRBV9 and TRBJ2-1; D is possibly TRBD1 (6 bases). The CDR3 sequence is 14 residues long. Per the germline V gene, CDR1 is SGDLS and CDR2 is YYNGEE. V was trimmed by 3 bases and J by 4 bases, leaving 11 bases between them. The CDR3 DNA sequence: TGTGCCAGCAGCGCCACTAGGGGGTACAATGAGCAGTTCTTC. This sequence encodes CASSATRGYNEQFF.

This chain uses TRBV7-6 with TRBJ2-2; D gene uncertain. Germline values: CDR1 SGHVS, CDR2 FNYEAQ. Trimming pared 5 bases from V and 6 bases from J, leaving 22 bases between. The CDR3 is 17 amino acids. The CDR3 DNA is TGTGCCAGCAGCCCCCAAGGTGCTAGTTCGATCGCCGGGGAGCTGTTTTTT. Amino acid sequence: CASSPQGASSIAGELFF.

This clone was observed a few times. V gene TRBV28 combines with J gene TRBJ2-7, with 7 bases fitting TRBD2. Per the germline V gene, CDR1 is MDHEN and CDR2 is SYDVKM. This CDR3 has 13 amino acids. Germline trimming cut 7 bases from V and 4 bases from J; bases unmatched to any gene: 7. CDR3 coding DNA: TGTGCCAGCATCGGGGGGATAAGGTACGAGCAGTACTTC. Its translation is CASIGGIRYEQYF.

The chain carries TRBV4-3 and TRBJ1-4; D is ambiguous. Trimming cost V 5 bases and J 5 bases, with 9 bases left between them. Germline V CDR1 and CDR2: LGHNA, YSLEER. The length of the CDR3 is 13 residues. The CDR3 DNA follows: TGCGCCAGCAGCAGGAGAGAAAATGAAAAACTGTTTTTT. Translation gives CASSRRENEKLFF.

In its sample, this clone was seen a few times. This sequence joins TRBV5-4 and TRBJ1-2, with TRBD1 identical over 8 bases. The CDR3 has 14 amino acids. Germline CDR1 is SGHNT and CDR2 is YYREEE (reference sequence). V trimming: 0 bases; J trimming: 4 bases; junction bases outside the gene matches: 2. The CDR3 reads CASSLVGTGYGYTF. In nucleotides, the CDR3 is TGTGCCAGCAGCTTGGTCGGGACAGGCTATGGCTACACCTTC.

The chain recombines TRBV11-2 with TRBJ1-5; D not resolved. The germline CDR1 and CDR2 sequences are SGHAT and FQNNGV. CDR3 length equals 15 residues. The V gene lost 1 base and the J gene lost 1 base, with 8 bases spanning the gap. The CDR3 region is CASSLGARSNQPQHF. Here the CDR3 DNA reads TGTGCCAGCAGCTTAGGGGCGCGAAGCAATCAGCCCCAGCATTTT.

The V and J genes are TRBV5-5 and TRBJ1-1; D perhaps matches TRBD1 (5 bases). The CDR3 loop spans 14 amino acids. Germline loops: CDR1 SGHKS, CDR2 YYEKEE (reference sequence). Trimming took off 0 bases at V and 2 bases at J, with 8 bases between the two ends. The CDR3 sequence: CASSLVQVNTEAFF. The CDR3 bases are TGTGCCAGCAGCTTGGTACAGGTCAACACTGAAGCTTTCTTT.

The chain recombines TRBV27 with TRBJ1-6, with TRBD1 matching over 9 bases. The V and J ends lost 2 bases and 9 bases, in that order; junction bases with no gene match: 2. The CDR3 runs to 14 residues. Germline lookup yields CDR1 MNHEY and CDR2 SMNVEV (reference sequence). The CDR3 bases are TGTGCCAGCAGTTTAAGACAGGGGGGTTCACCCCTCCACTTT. Translating gives CASSLRQGGSPLHF.

This chain links TRBV5-4 with TRBJ2-1; TRBD1 is a possible D gene (6 bases). Trimming left V 4 bases short and J 0 bases short, with 11 bases between. CDR3 length: 15 amino acids. Germline CDR1 reads SGHNT; CDR2 reads YYREEE (reference sequence). DNA for the CDR3: TGTGCCAGCAGCCCAGGGGTCCTCTCCTACAATGAGCAGTTCTTC. This sequence encodes CASSPGVLSYNEQFF. Full variable domain (remainder filled in from reference TRBV5-4 and TRBJ2-1): ETGVTQSPTHLIKTRGQQVTLRCSSQSGHNTVSWYQQALGQGPQFIFQYYREEENGRGNFPPRFSGLQFPNYSSELNVNALELDDSALYLCASSPGVLSYNEQFFGPGTRLTVL.

This clone appeared a few times. V is TRBV2 and J is TRBJ2-5; D possibly corresponds to TRBD2 (6 bases). Germline lookup yields CDR1 SNHLY and CDR2 FYNNEI. This CDR3 is 15 amino acids long. V dropped 8 bases and J dropped 5 bases, with 21 bases sitting between them. The CDR3 DNA reads TGTGCCAGCGGTTATAGCGGACAAGGCGGGGAGACCCAGTACTTC. It is translated as CASGYSGQGGETQYF.

J is TRBJ1-4 and V is TRBV6-1; TRBD1 aligns across 7 bases. Germline CDR1 reads MNHNS; CDR2 reads SASEGT. The CDR3 has 13 residues. The V gene end was trimmed by 8 bases and the J gene end by 5 bases; junction bases not matched to a gene: 5. CDR3 coding DNA: TGTGCCAGCGCCGGGACAGCGAATGAAAAACTGTTTTTT. Translation: CASAGTANEKLFF.

The CDR3 DNA follows: TGTGCCTGGAGTCCCGGGACAGGGCTCTACGAGCAGTACTTC. Its translation: CAWSPGTGLYEQYF. The V gene is TRBV30, the J gene TRBJ2-7, with 9 positions matching TRBD1. The V and J ends lost 2 bases and 3 bases, in that order; junction bases with no gene match: 5. Per the germline V gene, CDR1 is GTSNPN and CDR2 is SVGIG (reference sequence). This CDR3 contains 14 residues. Full variable domain (outside the CDR3, taken from reference TRBV30 and TRBJ2-7): SQTIHQWPATLVQPVGSPLSLECTVEGTSNPNLYWYRQAAGRGLQLLFYSVGIGQISSEVPQNLSASRPQDRQFILSSKKLLLSDSGFYLCAWSPGTGLYEQYFGPGTRLTVT.

V gene TRBV7-3 combines with J gene TRBJ1-3, with 7 bases fitting TRBD1. Per germline, CDR1 SGHTA and CDR2 FQGTGA. The CDR3 runs to 13 residues. J lost 4 bases, V lost 5 bases, and 2 bases had no gene match. The chain's CDR3 is CASSRDSGNTIYF. The CDR3 nucleotides read TGTGCCAGCAGCAGGGACAGCGGAAACACCATATATTTT.

The genes are TRBV4-2 and TRBJ1-4; a possible D gene is TRBD1 (5 bases). Germline V gene data show CDR1 as LGHNA and CDR2 as YNFKEQ. Trimming took 0 bases from V and 8 from J, leaving 7 bases between them. The CDR3 consists of 13 residues. The CDR3 reads CASSQDRTEKLFF. As DNA, the CDR3 is TGTGCCAGCAGCCAAGACCGGACAGAAAAACTGTTTTTT.

The chain has TRBV7-2 and TRBJ2-7; possibly TRBD1 for D (5 bases). Germline V gives CDR1 SGHTA, CDR2 FQGNSA. This CDR3 has 14 residues. With 1 base removed from V and 2 bases from J, the gap between germline ends came to 9 bases. CDR3 coding DNA: TGTGCCAGCAGCTTAGTCCCAGGGCCCTACGAGCAGTACTTC. Its protein is CASSLVPGPYEQYF.

This chain links TRBV7-2 with TRBJ2-1, with 9 bases fitting TRBD2. The J segment lost 10 bases and the V segment lost 1 base, leaving 8 bases of the junction unmatched. The CDR3 covers 15 residues. Germline CDR1 SGHTA, CDR2 FQGNSA. Written as DNA, the CDR3 is TGTGCCAGCAGCTTAGGTCGCGGGGGGGTGTGGGAGCAGTTCTTC. It codes for CASSLGRGGVWEQFF.

This clone was counted only a few times. J is TRBJ2-5 and V is TRBV25-1; no reliable D call. V lost 4 bases and J lost 1, with 10 bases in between. CDR1 and CDR2 from the germline V gene are MGHDK and SYGVNS. The CDR3 has 14 residues. The CDR3, as DNA: TGTGCCAGCAGTGTTGCCGGGTTCCAAGAGACCCAGTACTTC. Translated: CASSVAGFQETQYF.

The CDR3: CASSDRGNQPQHF. CDR3 nucleotide sequence: TGTGCCAGCAGTGACAGGGGGAATCAGCCCCAGCATTTT. The genes are TRBV6-1 and TRBJ1-5; 7 bases fit TRBD1. The CDR3 is 13 residues long. The germline V gene encodes CDR1 MNHNS and CDR2 SASEGT. V lost 3 bases and J lost 4; bases outside the gene matches: 0.

This chain uses TRBV5-8 with TRBJ1-5, with a tentative D call TRBD1 (6 bases). From germline, CDR1 is SGHTS and CDR2 YDEGEE. This CDR3 has 14 amino acids. V was shortened by 5 bases and J by 3 bases, with 12 bases between the two germline ends. CDR3 DNA sequence: TGTGCCAGCAGTCTTACAGGGACCAATCAGCCCCAGCATTTT. It encodes CASSLTGTNQPQHF.